This entry lists 21 T cell receptor beta chains sequenced from one sample in a study of T cells in localized non-small cell lung cancer. Sequencing used immunoSEQ multiplex PCR; TCRdb keeps in-frame clones, though not all of them. The repertoire holds about 40,000 clones, with 91% as singletons. The material sequenced was PBMCs, taken before any cancer treatment. The receptors were sampled from a woman aged 35-75 years with stage II lung adenocarcinoma.

The chain carries TRBV11-2 and TRBJ2-6, with 8 positions matching TRBD1. Germline V gene sequence: CDR1 SGHAT, CDR2 FQNNGV. The CDR3 loop spans 18 amino acids. V was pared by 2 bases and J by 0 bases, with 6 bases of the junction left unmatched. The CDR3 loop reads CASSLQGADFSGANVLTF. CDR3 sequence (DNA): TGTGCCAGCAGCTTACAGGGGGCGGACTTCTCTGGGGCCAACGTCCTGACTTTC.

Only one count was recorded for this clone. The V gene is TRBV5-4, the J gene TRBJ2-1, with D perhaps being TRBD1 or TRBD2 (6 bases each). V gave up 4 bases and J gave up 1 base, with 12 bases separating them. The CDR3 has 15 amino acids. Germline assignment: CDR1 SGHNT and CDR2 YYREEE (reference sequence). CDR3 DNA: TGTGCCAGCAGCCTTGGAGGGGGTTCCTACAATGAGCAGTTCTTC. Protein sequence: CASSLGGGSYNEQFF.

The chain is built from TRBV2 and TRBJ1-3, with D perhaps TRBD1 (5 bases). Germline-derived CDR1 and CDR2 are SNHLY and FYNNEI. The length of the CDR3 is 15 residues. The germline V and J ends were trimmed by 6 bases and 0 bases, with 12 bases remaining between them. CDR3 amino acids: CASRGRQLSGNTIYF. The CDR3 DNA reads TGTGCCAGCAGGGGCAGACAGCTCTCTGGAAACACCATATATTTT.

This chain connects TRBV6-1 to TRBJ1-4; D not certain. CDR1 and CDR2 from the germline V gene are MNHNS and SASEGT. This CDR3 is built from 14 residues. The V and J ends lost 7 bases and 8 bases respectively, with 17 bases between them. As DNA, the CDR3 is TGTGCCAGCATGAAGGGCAGTGTGGGGGAAAAACTGTTTTTT. Translated, it gives CASMKGSVGEKLFF.

This clone was found once. The chain has TRBV19 and TRBJ2-3, with unresolved D. CDR1 and CDR2 (germline): LNHDA, SQIVND (reference sequence). Trimming pared 7 bases from V and 2 bases from J, leaving 13 bases between. The CDR3 length is 14 residues. The CDR3 spells CASTLEAFTDTQYF. CDR3 DNA: TGTGCCAGTACCCTAGAGGCCTTCACAGATACGCAGTATTTT. Complete variable domain (other parts from reference TRBV19 and TRBJ2-3): DGGITQSPKYLFRKEGQNVTLSCEQNLNHDAMYWYRQDPGQGLRLIYYSQIVNDFQKGDIAEGYSVSREKKESFPLTVTSAQKNPTAFYLCASTLEAFTDTQYFGPGTRLTVL.

CDR3 DNA sequence: TGTGCCAGCAGTTTACAGGGGTATGGCTACACCTTC. This translates into CASSLQGYGYTF. The chain joins TRBV6-5 to TRBJ1-2; TRBD1 agrees at 7 bases. V was pared by 4 bases and J by 5 bases, with 1 base of the junction left unmatched. This CDR3 region has 12 residues. Germline V gives CDR1 MNHEY, CDR2 SVGAGI.

This chain links TRBV6-1 with TRBJ2-7; D not certain. Trimming took off 5 bases at V and 0 bases at J, with 5 bases between the two ends. The length of the CDR3 is 12 residues. CDR1 MNHNS and CDR2 SASEGT come from the germline V gene. The CDR3 spells CASSISSYEQYF. The CDR3 DNA sequence: TGTGCCAGCAGTATCAGCTCCTACGAGCAGTACTTC.

This chain joins TRBV5-4 and TRBJ2-7, with TRBD1 matching 7 bases. This CDR3 is built from 14 residues. Germline V CDR1 and CDR2: SGHNT, YYREEE (reference sequence). The V gene end was trimmed by 0 bases and the J gene end by 3 bases; junction bases not matched to a gene: 3. The CDR3 here is CASSLGDSYYEQYF. The CDR3 bases are TGTGCCAGCAGCTTGGGGGACAGCTACTACGAGCAGTACTTC.

This clone was counted once. The chain is built from TRBV5-5 and TRBJ2-3; 9 nucleotides agree with TRBD2. Trimming removed 3 bases from V and 4 bases from J; junction bases left unmatched: 9. The germline CDR1 and CDR2 sequences are SGHKS and YYEKEE (reference sequence). This CDR3 comprises 16 residues. For the CDR3, the DNA is TGTGCCAGCAGCTCGATAGCGGGAGAGGGGGCAGATACGCAGTATTTT. Protein sequence: CASSSIAGEGADTQYF.

The rearrangement links TRBV10-1 to TRBJ1-1; D remains unclear. The germline CDR1 and CDR2 sequences are WNHNN and SYGVQD (reference sequence). V lost 4 bases to trimming and J lost 5 bases, with 17 bases between them. This CDR3 is built from 15 residues. CDR3 amino acids: CASSAAGRPGTEAFF. The CDR3 region has the DNA TGCGCCAGCAGTGCCGCCGGCAGGCCGGGAACTGAAGCTTTCTTT.

The rearrangement joins TRBV9 to TRBJ2-3; 8 bases are shared with TRBD1. CDR3 length equals 18 residues. Trimming cost V 4 bases and J 0 bases; bases outside gene matches: 13. Per the germline V gene, CDR1 is SGDLS and CDR2 is YYNGEE. The CDR3 nucleotides read TGTGCCAGCAGCACCCGGAAAGGACAGGGATTCAGCACAGATACGCAGTATTTT. It encodes CASSTRKGQGFSTDTQYF. The whole variable domain, remainder taken from reference TRBV9 and TRBJ2-3, is DSGVTQTPKHLITATGQRVTLRCSPRSGDLSVYWYQQSLDQGLQFLIQYYNGEERAKGNILERFSAQQFPDLHSELNLSSLELGDSALYFCASSTRKGQGFSTDTQYFGPGTRLTVL.

The chain is built from TRBV5-4 and TRBJ2-5, with D perhaps matching TRBD1 (6 bases). The ends were cut back, 0 bases at V and 4 bases at J, with 13 bases in the middle. The length of the CDR3 is 15 residues. Germline CDR1 reads SGHNT; CDR2 reads YYREEE (reference sequence). CDR3 sequence reads: CASSLVGRGLETQYF. The CDR3 DNA follows: TGTGCCAGCAGCTTGGTGGGAAGGGGGTTAGAGACCCAGTACTTC.

This clone showed up just once. This chain joins TRBV14 and TRBJ1-3; D gene uncertain. The V end was cut by 7 bases, the J end by 2 bases, with 6 bases between. Germline CDR1 reads SGHDN; CDR2 reads FVKESK. The CDR3 totals 12 residues. The DNA of the CDR3 is TGTGCCAGCAAAGCTACTGGAAACACCATATATTTT. This sequence encodes CASKATGNTIYF.

This chain connects TRBV19 to TRBJ1-5; D unclear. Germline V gives CDR1 LNHDA, CDR2 SQIVND (reference sequence). Trimming took off 6 bases at V and 2 bases at J, with 11 bases between the two ends. The length of the CDR3 is 14 residues. CDR3 sequence (DNA): TGTGCCAGTAGCACCTCCGGGGGCAATCAGCCCCAGCATTTT. Amino acid sequence: CASSTSGGNQPQHF.

The chain recombines TRBV28 with TRBJ1-2; D ambiguous. Per the germline V gene, CDR1 is MDHEN and CDR2 is SYDVKM. The CDR3 covers 15 residues. V was shortened by 2 bases and J by 5 bases, with 15 bases between the two germline ends. The CDR3 nucleotides are TGTGCCAGCAGTTTACCCCCGCAGGTGCTGTATGGCTACACCTTC. It is translated as CASSLPPQVLYGYTF.

This clone has just one count. The chain combines TRBV5-1 with TRBJ2-5; tentatively, D is TRBD2 (6 bases). The germline CDR1 and CDR2 sequences are SGHRS and YFSETQ. This CDR3 contains 14 residues. V dropped 1 base and J dropped 3 bases, with 10 bases sitting between them. The CDR3 protein is CASSLYSGEETQYF. In DNA form, the CDR3 reads TGCGCCAGCAGCTTGTATTCGGGAGAAGAGACCCAGTACTTC.

The rearrangement joins TRBV11-3 to TRBJ2-3, with a possible D match to TRBD2 (6 bases). The CDR3 length is 13 residues. Trimming removed 5 bases at V and 6 bases at J, with 12 bases between. The germline V gene has CDR1 SGHNT and CDR2 YENEEA. The CDR3 region has the DNA TGTGCCAGCAGCCGGCGGGATGGGGATACGCAGTATTTT. Its protein is CASSRRDGDTQYF.

The genes are TRBV2 and TRBJ1-4; D is perhaps TRBD1 (6 bases). CDR3 length: 16 amino acids. Germline CDR1 is SNHLY and CDR2 is FYNNEI. Deletions cut 7 bases from V and 7 bases from J, with 22 bases between. As DNA, the CDR3 is TGTGCCAGCAATCCCCTCAGGGGTCGTGGGAGTGAAAAACTGTTTTTT. This translates into CASNPLRGRGSEKLFF.

The genes are TRBV7-2 and TRBJ2-1, with unresolved D. The germline CDR1 and CDR2 sequences are SGHTA and FQGNSA. Trimming left V 0 bases short and J 7 bases short, with 4 bases between. CDR3 length equals 12 residues. CDR3 coding DNA: TGTGCCAGCAGCTTAGCATCGAATGAGCAGTTCTTC. It is translated as CASSLASNEQFF.

This rearrangement joins TRBV7-9 to TRBJ2-5; 13 bases line up with TRBD2. The germline V gene has CDR1 SEHNR and CDR2 FQNEAQ (reference sequence). Germline trimming cut 4 bases from V and 5 bases from J; bases unmatched to any gene: 7. This CDR3 has 16 residues. CDR3 sequence (DNA): TGTGCCAGCAGCTCCATGGAGACTAGCGGGGGGGAGACCCAGTACTTC. This sequence encodes CASSSMETSGGETQYF.

The CDR3 loop reads CASIRSSGANVLTF. The CDR3 DNA reads TGTGCCAGCATCCGGTCCTCTGGGGCCAACGTCCTGACTTTC. This chain connects TRBV28 to TRBJ2-6; D gene unclear. V was clipped by 7 bases and J by 0 bases, with 7 bases between them. In germline, CDR1 is MDHEN, CDR2 SYDVKM. CDR3 length: 14 residues. Using reference TRBV28 and TRBJ2-6 for the parts outside the CDR3, the full variable domain is DVKVTQSSRYLVKRTGEKVFLECVQDMDHENMFWYRQDPGLGLRLIYFSYDVKMKEKGDIPEGYSVSREKKERFSLILESASTNQTSMYLCASIRSSGANVLTFGAGSRLTVL.